Listed here are 23 T cell receptor beta chains from one sample, sequenced in a study of spatial heterogeneity in lung cancer. TCRdb analysed the 5' RACE reads with MiXCR anew, one entry per CDR3 protein. The sample yields 49,000 or so distinct CDR3 sequences, 12% seen once. The time point is: sample taken at primary tumor resection. Researchers sequenced whole RNA taken from tumor, nontumor lung or frozen PBMC without sorting. The starting material was PBMCs, obtained at surgery. The origin of the receptors is a female donor with early-stage non-small cell lung cancer.

In the case of this clonotype: One end of the junction does not line up with germline, which may come from a read error. V and J are TRBV5-4 and TRBJ2-1; 14 bases map to TRBD2. Germline V lookup: CDR1 SGHNT, CDR2 YYREEE (reference sequence). The CDR3 consists of 16 residues. The CDR3 sequence: CAGSSETSGGAYEQFF. CDR3 sequence (DNA): TGTGCCGGCAGCTCGGAGACTAGCGGGGGGGCCTATGAGCAGTTCTTC.

This clonotype was observed a handful of times. Relative to the germline gene, one junction end is altered; a read error may explain this. V and J are TRBV20-1 and TRBJ1-5, with a weak D call TRBD1 (5 bases). The CDR3 has 14 amino acids. In germline, CDR1 is DFQATT, CDR2 SNEGSKA (reference sequence). CDR3 in amino acids: CSAGRVYSNQPQNF. The CDR3 bases are TGCAGTGCTGGCAGGGTATATAGCAATCAGCCCCAGAATTTT.

J is TRBJ2-7 and V is TRBV5-6; 10 bases line up with TRBD1. The junction had 9 bases not matched to a gene; V was cut back by 4 bases and J by 5 bases. CDR3 length equals 15 residues. Germline CDR1 SGHDT, CDR2 YYEEEE. The CDR3 coding sequence is TGTGCCAGCAGCGCCTCCGGGACAGGGGTGGACGAGCAGTACTTC. Protein sequence: CASSASGTGVDEQYF. Supplemented by reference TRBV5-6 and TRBJ2-7, the full variable domain reads DAGVTQSPTHLIKTRGQQVTLRCSPKSGHDTVSWYQQALGQGPQFIFQYYEEEERQRGNFPDRFSGHQFPNYSSELNVNALLLGDSALYLCASSASGTGVDEQYFGPGTRLTVT.

There are a few counts of this clonotype. The chain has TRBV29-1 and TRBJ2-1; D not resolved. This CDR3 is 16 amino acids long. Germline assignment: CDR1 SQVTM and CDR2 ANQGSEA. Trimming took 0 bases from V and 0 from J, leaving 12 bases between them. The CDR3 DNA is TGCAGCGTTGAAGATCCCGGGCGAACCTCCTACAATGAGCAGTTCTTC. Protein product: CSVEDPGRTSYNEQFF.

This chain links TRBV3-1 with TRBJ2-2, with 8 bases lining up with TRBD2. The CDR3 loop spans 20 amino acids. Losses at the gene ends were 1 base for V and 3 bases for J; bases not matched to a gene: 16. Per the germline V gene, CDR1 is LGHDT and CDR2 is YNNKEL (reference sequence). CDR3 sequence reads: CASSQVTATSAMSHTGELFF. The CDR3 region has the DNA TGTGCCAGCAGCCAAGTCACCGCGACTAGCGCGATGTCTCACACCGGGGAGCTGTTTTTT.

This clonotype was seen ten or more times. The V gene is TRBV3-1, the J gene TRBJ1-2, with D perhaps matching TRBD1 (5 bases). The ends were cut back, 6 bases at V and 8 bases at J, with 13 bases in the middle. This CDR3 is built from 12 residues. From germline, CDR1 is LGHDT and CDR2 YNNKEL (reference sequence). The CDR3 region has the DNA TGTGCCAGCAGTCAAACAGGAAGGGGCTACACCTTC. This translates into CASSQTGRGYTF.

This clonotype has a handful of counts. The chain recombines TRBV19 with TRBJ1-5; a weak D match, TRBD1 (5 bases). Germline CDR1 is LNHDA and CDR2 is SQIVND (reference sequence). The CDR3 is 15 amino acids. V was shortened by 3 bases and J by 2 bases, with 11 bases between the two germline ends. CDR3 in DNA: TGTGCCAGTAGTATCTCGGGGGAGGGCAATCAGCCCCAGCATTTT. It yields the protein CASSISGEGNQPQHF. Full variable domain (outside the CDR3, taken from reference TRBV19 and TRBJ1-5): DGGITQSPKYLFRKEGQNVTLSCEQNLNHDAMYWYRQDPGQGLRLIYYSQIVNDFQKGDIAEGYSVSREKKESFPLTVTSAQKNPTAFYLCASSISGEGNQPQHFGDGTRLSIL.

This clonotype was picked up a small number of times. This chain links TRBV3-1 with TRBJ1-6; TRBD1 might be the D (5 bases). The germline V gene encodes CDR1 LGHDT and CDR2 YNNKEL (reference sequence). CDR3 length: 14 amino acids. V gave up 7 bases and J gave up 14 bases, with 21 bases separating them. The CDR3 is CASNLATVSGSLHF. For the CDR3, the DNA is TGTGCCAGCAACCTAGCGACAGTCTCTGGATCCCTCCACTTT.

This chain connects TRBV20-1 to TRBJ2-3; D is perhaps TRBD2 (5 bases). The length of the CDR3 is 11 residues. The V and J ends lost 4 bases and 8 bases respectively, with 10 bases between them. Germline V gene data show CDR1 as DFQATT and CDR2 as SNEGSKA (reference sequence). CDR3 sequence: CSATGELTQYF. In DNA, the CDR3 is TGCAGTGCTACCGGGGAACTTACGCAGTATTTT.

This clonotype appeared many times. This rearrangement joins TRBV24-1 to TRBJ2-2, with 8 positions matching TRBD1. V dropped 0 bases and J dropped 6; count of bases not matched to a gene: 8. Germline V gene data show CDR1 as KGHDR and CDR2 as SFDVKD. CDR3 size: 17 residues. CDR3 in DNA: TGTGCCACCAGTGATTTGGAAGGCAGGGGGCAGGCCGGGGAGCTGTTTTTT. This sequence encodes CATSDLEGRGQAGELFF.

The chain recombines TRBV11-2 with TRBJ2-1; perhaps TRBD1 as D (5 bases). The germline V gene encodes CDR1 SGHAT and CDR2 FQNNGV. Trimming took 4 bases from V and 6 from J, leaving 13 bases between them. This CDR3 is built from 14 residues. The CDR3 bases are TGTGCCAGCAGCTCCCAAGGGGCCGGCAATGAGCAGTTCTTC. The encoded protein is CASSSQGAGNEQFF.

This clonotype was seen ten or more times. This sequence joins TRBV3-1 and TRBJ2-5; perhaps TRBD2 as D (7 bases). Trimming took 1 base from V and 2 from J, leaving 14 bases between them. The CDR3 has 16 residues. CDR1 LGHDT and CDR2 YNNKEL come from the germline V gene (reference sequence). CDR3 amino acids: CASSQGVGGPQETQYF. In nucleotides, the CDR3 is TGTGCCAGCAGCCAAGGGGTCGGGGGGCCACAAGAGACCCAGTACTTC.

The rearrangement links TRBV5-1 to TRBJ1-6, with a tentative D call TRBD1 (5 bases). Germline V gives CDR1 SGHRS, CDR2 YFSETQ. The CDR3 has 18 residues. V dropped 1 base and J dropped 7 bases, with 21 bases sitting between them. The CDR3 DNA reads as TGCGCCAGCAGCTTGCCCCGCTGGGTGGGGGAAGACAATTCACCCCTCCACTTT. It specifies CASSLPRWVGEDNSPLHF.

There are a few counts of this clonotype. The chain is built from TRBV27 and TRBJ2-5; weak D call: TRBD1 (6 bases). Between the trimmed V and J ends, which lost 6 bases and 1 base, there was a span of 12 bases. CDR3 size: 14 residues. The germline gives CDR1 MNHEY, CDR2 SMNVEV (reference sequence). The CDR3 DNA is TGTGCCAGCAGCCTACAGGGAGCCCAAGAGACCCAGTACTTC. This gives the protein CASSLQGAQETQYF.

Written as DNA, the CDR3 is TGTGCCTGGAGATTCGGTCTGAACACTGAAGCTTTCTTT. Its translation: CAWRFGLNTEAFF. The rearrangement uses TRBV30 and TRBJ1-1; D not resolved. CDR1 and CDR2 from the germline V gene are GTSNPN and SVGIG (reference sequence). The CDR3 totals 13 residues. The V end was cut by 3 bases, the J end by 0 bases, with 8 bases between.

The rearrangement joins TRBV5-1 to TRBJ2-3; 9 nucleotides match TRBD2. J gave up 2 bases and V 4 bases, and 5 bases lay outside the gene matches. The germline V gene has CDR1 SGHRS and CDR2 YFSETQ. This CDR3 spans 15 amino acids. Here the CDR3 DNA reads TGCGCCAGCAGCGCCGGGACTAGCTCCACAGATACGCAGTATTTT. It specifies CASSAGTSSTDTQYF.

Many counts were recorded for this clonotype. V is TRBV18 and J is TRBJ2-6; D is unresolved. Germline V gene sequence: CDR1 KGHSH, CDR2 LQKENI. The germline V and J ends were trimmed by 2 bases and 0 bases, with 5 bases remaining between them. The CDR3 loop spans 15 amino acids. The CDR3 reads CASSPWASGANVLTF. The CDR3 coding sequence is TGTGCCAGCTCACCATGGGCCTCTGGGGCCAACGTCCTGACTTTC.

In this sample, this clonotype turned up a few times. The rearrangement uses TRBV5-6 and TRBJ1-1; maybe TRBD1 (6 bases). V was trimmed by 2 bases and J by 5 bases, leaving 16 bases between them. This CDR3 spans 15 amino acids. The germline gives CDR1 SGHDT, CDR2 YYEEEE. CDR3 in amino acids: CASSLLAGVGTEAFF. CDR3 in DNA: TGTGCCAGCAGCTTACTCGCAGGGGTCGGGACTGAAGCTTTCTTT.

This clonotype was recorded a few times. V usage is TRBV6-5 and J usage is TRBJ1-4; 12 positions match TRBD1. The J segment lost 8 bases and the V segment lost 4 bases, leaving 5 bases of the junction unmatched. This CDR3 has 15 residues. Germline V CDR1 and CDR2: MNHEY, SVGAGI. The CDR3 region is CASSSSGTGGEKLFF. The DNA for the CDR3 is TGTGCCAGCAGTTCATCCGGGACAGGGGGCGAAAAACTGTTTTTT.

V gene TRBV5-1 combines with J gene TRBJ1-1; TRBD1 is a possible D gene (5 bases). Germline assignment: CDR1 SGHRS and CDR2 YFSETQ. CDR3 length: 14 amino acids. V dropped 3 bases and J dropped 1 base, with 10 bases sitting between them. The CDR3 spells CASSWGTANTEAFF. CDR3 in DNA: TGCGCCAGCAGCTGGGGGACCGCGAACACTGAAGCTTTCTTT.

The chain carries TRBV6-5 and TRBJ2-3; D is unclear. CDR1 MNHEY and CDR2 SVGAGI come from the germline V gene. The CDR3 is 14 residues long. V lost 4 bases and J 8 bases, leaving 16 bases between the germline ends. For the CDR3, the DNA is TGTGCCAGCAGTTTGAACACCGCCTCCAGTACGCAGTATTTT. As protein: CASSLNTASSTQYF.

The rearrangement links TRBV27 to TRBJ1-1; a weak D match, TRBD1 (5 bases). In germline, CDR1 is MNHEY, CDR2 SMNVEV (reference sequence). V shed 3 bases and J shed 3 bases, with 20 bases lying between them. This CDR3 is 17 amino acids long. The CDR3 region is CASSFYGVGGTYTEAFF. The DNA of the CDR3 is TGTGCCAGCAGTTTTTACGGGGTGGGGGGAACCTACACTGAAGCTTTCTTT.

This clonotype came up a few times. The V and J genes are TRBV9 and TRBJ2-7, with a tentative D call TRBD2 (5 bases). This CDR3 has 14 amino acids. V lost 0 bases to trimming and J lost 1 base, with 8 bases between them. CDR1 is SGDLS and CDR2 is YYNGEE in the germline V gene. In DNA, the CDR3 is TGTGCCAGCAGCGTAGTGGCGGGTTCCTACGAGCAGTACTTC. This gives the protein CASSVVAGSYEQYF. Filled out from reference TRBV9 and TRBJ2-7, the complete variable domain reads DSGVTQTPKHLITATGQRVTLRCSPRSGDLSVYWYQQSLDQGLQFLIQYYNGEERAKGNILERFSAQQFPDLHSELNLSSLELGDSALYFCASSVVAGSYEQYFGPGTRLTVT.